A selection of T cell receptor beta chains follows, all from one sample in a study of shared clonotypes between healthy human individuals. Libraries were prepared by immunoSEQ multiplex PCR; TCRdb keeps only in-frame clonotypes and omits some of them. This table holds around 1.9 million clones, around 93% found once. The source material was naive CD8+ T cells from PBMCs. The receptors come from a man younger than 30 in good health. Some clones in this sample may be carry-over from other donors' samples. Both conserved end residues are part of each CDR3. The D gene is left open where the match is weak. Part of the rows lack a size; the others show once, few, many or a class for expanded clones.

cdr3_nt: TGTGCCAGTAGTGACGGACAGGGCTACGAGCAGTACTTC; cdr3_aa: CASSDGQGYEQYF; d_call: TRBD1; j_call: TRBJ2-7; v_call: TRBV19; clone_size: .
cdr3_nt: TGTGCCAGCAGCCCCCGAGGGACTAGCGGCTACGAGCAGTACTTC; cdr3_aa: CASSPRGTSGYEQYF; d_call: TRBD2; j_call: TRBJ2-7; v_call: TRBV7-9; clone_size: .
cdr3_nt: TGCGCCAGCAGCTTGGGAGGCAGGGGCAGCGACGAGCAGTACTTC; cdr3_aa: CASSLGGRGSDEQYF; d_call: .; j_call: TRBJ2-7; v_call: TRBV5-1; clone_size: .
cdr3_nt: TGCGCCAGCAGCTTTACTAGCGGGTCCTACAATGAGCAGTTCTTC; cdr3_aa: CASSFTSGSYNEQFF; d_call: TRBD2; j_call: TRBJ2-1; v_call: TRBV5-1; clone_size: .
cdr3_nt: TGTGCCAGCAGCTTAGGAGGGGGCCTGAACACCGGGGAGCTGTTTTTT; cdr3_aa: CASSLGGGLNTGELFF; d_call: TRBD1; j_call: TRBJ2-2; v_call: TRBV11-2; clone_size: .
cdr3_nt: TGTGCCAGCAGCGAGCTAGGGACTAGCGGCACAGATACGCAGTATTTT; cdr3_aa: CASSELGTSGTDTQYF; d_call: TRBD2; j_call: TRBJ2-3; v_call: TRBV27; clone_size: .
cdr3_nt: TGTGCCAGCAGTGATTTTAGCGGGAGGGCCCCCGAGCAGTACTTC; cdr3_aa: CASSDFSGRAPEQYF; d_call: TRBD2; j_call: TRBJ2-7; v_call: TRBV25-1; clone_size: .
cdr3_nt: TGCAGCGCCGAGGGGACAGGGCCTTCCTACGAGCAGTACTTC; cdr3_aa: CSAEGTGPSYEQYF; d_call: TRBD1; j_call: TRBJ2-7; v_call: TRBV29-1; clone_size: .
cdr3_nt: TGTGCCAGCAGGTTAGGGGTAGAGGCGGACAATAGCAATCAGCCCCAGCATTTT; cdr3_aa: CASRLGVEADNSNQPQHF; d_call: .; j_call: TRBJ1-5; v_call: TRBV9; clone_size: .
cdr3_nt: TGTGCCATCAGTGGCCCCCTAGCGGGAGCCATCAATGAGCAGTTCTTC; cdr3_aa: CAISGPLAGAINEQFF; d_call: TRBD2; j_call: TRBJ2-1; v_call: TRBV10-3; clone_size: .
cdr3_nt: TGTGCCAGCAGCCAGGGACTAGTAAGAGAGACCCAGTACTTC; cdr3_aa: CASSQGLVRETQYF; d_call: TRBD2; j_call: TRBJ2-5; v_call: TRBV6-5; clone_size: .
cdr3_nt: TGTGCCAGCAGTGACCCCCCTAATTTGAGTTTGATCTACAATGAGCAGTTCTTC; cdr3_aa: CASSDPPNLSLIYNEQFF; d_call: .; j_call: TRBJ2-1; v_call: TRBV6-1; clone_size: .
cdr3_nt: TGTGCCAGCAGCCGGGGGGGACTAGCGCTTACCTACGAGCAGTACTTC; cdr3_aa: CASSRGGLALTYEQYF; d_call: TRBD2; j_call: TRBJ2-7; v_call: TRBV7-9; clone_size: .
cdr3_nt: TGCGCCAGCAGCTCTATGGGATCTAGCGGCAAAACCCACCAAGAGACCCAGTACTTC; cdr3_aa: CASSSMGSSGKTHQETQYF; d_call: TRBD2; j_call: TRBJ2-5; v_call: TRBV5-1; clone_size: .
cdr3_nt: TGCGCCAGCAGCCCTAAGGGGGGTGTAGCCTATGGCTACACCTTC; cdr3_aa: CASSPKGGVAYGYTF; d_call: .; j_call: TRBJ1-2; v_call: TRBV5-1; clone_size: once
cdr3_nt: TGTGCCAGCAGCTTCAGCGGGGGGGACTACGAGCAGTACTTC; cdr3_aa: CASSFSGGDYEQYF; d_call: TRBD2; j_call: TRBJ2-7; v_call: TRBV7-2; clone_size: .
cdr3_nt: TGTGCCAGCAGCTACTCTGGACAGGCCTACGAGCAGTACTTC; cdr3_aa: CASSYSGQAYEQYF; d_call: TRBD1; j_call: TRBJ2-7; v_call: TRBV5-6; clone_size: .
cdr3_nt: TGTGCCAGCAGACGACAGATCGGGACAGGGTCCTACGAGCAGTACTTC; cdr3_aa: CASRRQIGTGSYEQYF; d_call: TRBD1; j_call: TRBJ2-7; v_call: TRBV28; clone_size: once
cdr3_nt: TGTGCCAGTAGTATGCGGGGCGTTGGGAATGAGCAGTTCTTC; cdr3_aa: CASSMRGVGNEQFF; d_call: .; j_call: TRBJ2-1; v_call: TRBV19; clone_size: .
cdr3_nt: TGCAGCGTTGTTGGGGACTACCGCAGCTCCTACGAGCAGTACTTC; cdr3_aa: CSVVGDYRSSYEQYF; d_call: TRBD2; j_call: TRBJ2-7; v_call: TRBV29-1; clone_size: .
cdr3_nt: TGTGCCAGCAGTTTAGACAGGGAACCCCCCTACGAGCAGTACTTC; cdr3_aa: CASSLDREPPYEQYF; d_call: TRBD1; j_call: TRBJ2-7; v_call: TRBV27; clone_size: .
cdr3_nt: TGTGCCAGCAGTTTAACGGGACCCAGGGAGGCCCCTCGGGTTTGGTACGAGCAGTACTTC; cdr3_aa: CASSLTGPREAPRVWYEQYF; d_call: .; j_call: TRBJ2-7; v_call: TRBV27; clone_size: .
cdr3_nt: TGTGCCAGCAGTCCCCCGTCGAGCGGTTCTAACGAGCAGTACTTC; cdr3_aa: CASSPPSSGSNEQYF; d_call: .; j_call: TRBJ2-7; v_call: TRBV27; clone_size: .
cdr3_nt: TGCGCCAGCAGCCAAGATGTCTACAGGGATAGCAATCAGCCCCAGCATTTT; cdr3_aa: CASSQDVYRDSNQPQHF; d_call: .; j_call: TRBJ1-5; v_call: TRBV4-1; clone_size: .
cdr3_nt: TGTGCCAGCTCAACCGAGGACCTACTGAACACTGAAGCTTTCTTT; cdr3_aa: CASSTEDLLNTEAFF; d_call: .; j_call: TRBJ1-1; v_call: TRBV18; clone_size: .
cdr3_nt: TGTGCCAGCGACTCGCCACTAGCCAAAAACATTCAGTACTTC; cdr3_aa: CASDSPLAKNIQYF; d_call: .; j_call: TRBJ2-4; v_call: TRBV28; clone_size: few
cdr3_nt: TGTGCCACCAAGGGGACTAGCACGAGGCAAGATACGCAGTATTTT; cdr3_aa: CATKGTSTRQDTQYF; d_call: TRBD2; j_call: TRBJ2-3; v_call: TRBV15; clone_size: once
cdr3_nt: TGTGCCAGCCCTAGAGGGGTAGCGGGAGTAGACACCGGGGAGCTGTTTTTT; cdr3_aa: CASPRGVAGVDTGELFF; d_call: TRBD2; j_call: TRBJ2-2; v_call: TRBV7-9; clone_size: .
cdr3_nt: TGCGCCAGCAGTGAGTCCTTCAGCCCAGGGGGGTTGTTCTTC; cdr3_aa: CASSESFSPGGLFF; d_call: .; j_call: TRBJ2-1; v_call: TRBV10-1; clone_size: .
cdr3_nt: TGTGCCAGCATCCTTAACCCCCGGGGGACTGAAGCTTTCTTT; cdr3_aa: CASILNPRGTEAFF; d_call: .; j_call: TRBJ1-1; v_call: TRBV2; clone_size: .
cdr3_nt: TGCGCCAGCAGCCAAGTGACGTACTATGGCTACACCTTC; cdr3_aa: CASSQVTYYGYTF; d_call: .; j_call: TRBJ1-2; v_call: TRBV4-1; clone_size: .
cdr3_nt: TGTGCCAGCAGCTTAGAGGGACTTTGGGGCACAGATACGCAGTATTTT; cdr3_aa: CASSLEGLWGTDTQYF; d_call: .; j_call: TRBJ2-3; v_call: TRBV7-6; clone_size: .
cdr3_nt: TGTGCCAGCAGCATACCGGGTCAATCCTACGAGCAGTACTTC; cdr3_aa: CASSIPGQSYEQYF; d_call: .; j_call: TRBJ2-7; v_call: TRBV13; clone_size: .